Listed below are T cell receptor beta chains from one sample, sequenced in a study of immune evolution from preneoplasia to lung adenocarcinoma. Sequencing was performed with immunoSEQ multiplex PCR; in TCRdb, only in-frame clones are kept and a portion is missing. The sample lists roughly 4,700 clones, about 80% seen once, with under 9.5% in the top ten. The specimen was FFPE adjacent normal lung tissue. The source is a person between 55 and 80 years old with lung adenocarcinoma. Both conserved end residues are part of each CDR3. Each record gives: J gene, V gene, CDR3 protein.

>TRBJ1-2|TRBV10-2
CASSESRPRQGYTF
>TRBJ2-1|TRBV10-1
CASSRAGRFDEQFF
>TRBJ1-1|TRBV5-4
CASRRQANTEAFF
>TRBJ1-3|TRBV9
CASSPKDRAGNTIYF
>TRBJ1-2|TRBV15
CATSDNFQTGGYTF
>TRBJ1-2|TRBV19
CASTVRTGHTYGYTF
>TRBJ1-1|TRBV6-5
CASSYEVGLMNTEAFF
>TRBJ2-3|TRBV4-1
CASSPFGGGQDTQYF
>TRBJ2-7|TRBV15
CATSRPPLAGGRISEQYF
>TRBJ2-1|TRBV7-6
CASSLEWDNEQFF
>TRBJ1-4|TRBV25-1
CASSTGGFGEKLFF
>TRBJ2-5|TRBV7-2
CASSSGVAQETQYF
>TRBJ2-7|TRBV7-2
CASSPSLAQGYEQYF
>TRBJ2-3|TRBV5-4
CASRYGPLAGGVGTQYF
>TRBJ1-1|TRBV19
CAARTGNTEAFF
>TRBJ2-1|TRBV7-3
CASSPTGGPIKEQFF
>TRBJ2-5|TRBV28
CASASERGAQETQYF
>TRBJ1-6|TRBV6-1
CASSGATESPLHF
>TRBJ2-5|TRBV29-1
CSNPHPALGGETQYF
>TRBJ2-4|TRBV5-1
CASSPGTGGRAKNIQYF
>TRBJ1-5|TRBV2
CASSSQAYNQPQHF
>TRBJ1-4|TRBV9
CASSVEDGPNEKLFF
>TRBJ2-7|TRBV7-2
CASSSSPSYEQYF
>TRBJ1-6|TRBV27
CASSRTGPYSPLHF
>TRBJ2-2|TRBV29-1
CSPGNTGELFF